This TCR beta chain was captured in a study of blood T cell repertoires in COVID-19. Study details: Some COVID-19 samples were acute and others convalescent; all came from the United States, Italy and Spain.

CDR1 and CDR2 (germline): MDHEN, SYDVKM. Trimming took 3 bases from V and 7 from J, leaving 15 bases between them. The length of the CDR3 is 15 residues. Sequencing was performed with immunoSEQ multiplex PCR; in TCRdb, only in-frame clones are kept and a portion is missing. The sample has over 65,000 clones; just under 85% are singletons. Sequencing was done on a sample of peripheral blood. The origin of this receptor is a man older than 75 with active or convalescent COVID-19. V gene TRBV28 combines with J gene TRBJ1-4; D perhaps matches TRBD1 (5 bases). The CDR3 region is CASSFPRGVGEKLFF. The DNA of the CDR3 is TGTGCCAGCAGTTTCCCCCGGGGGGTTGGTGAAAAACTGTTTTTT.